One and the same sample provided the 12 T cell receptor beta chains below, sequenced in a study of molecular identifiers for immune sequencing clone quantification. TCRdb reanalysed the PCR reads using MiXCR and keeps one entry per CDR3 protein. Found here are under 600,000 distinct CDR3 sequences, about 25% of them singletons; the top ten hold 0.7% to 0.9%. The sequenced material came from naive CD8+ T cells from blood, with Jurkat cell RNA spiked in. Subset here: FACS-sorted CD8+CD4-CCR7+CD45RA+ naive T cells. The source is a human donor in good health. Some libraries in this study had Jurkat cell RNA spiked in.

Remarks on this clonotype: This may stem from a read error, because a much larger clone lies one nucleotide away. The chain combines TRBV7-9 with TRBJ2-2; perhaps TRBD1 as D (6 bases). Germline CDR1 and CDR2: SEHNR and FQNEAQ (reference sequence). The CDR3 spans 14 residues. CDR3 bases: TGTACCAGCAGCTCGGACAGCTCCACCGGGGAGCTGTTTTTT. This sequence encodes CTSSSDSSTGELFF.

This clonotype was found a few times. The chain links TRBV20-1 to TRBJ2-3; 10 bases align to TRBD2. The V and J ends lost 1 base and 4 bases, in that order; junction bases with no gene match: 11. The CDR3 runs 17 residues. Germline CDR1 is DFQATT and CDR2 is SNEGSKA (reference sequence). In DNA form, the CDR3 reads TGCAGTGCTAGAGTCTCAGCGGGGGGGCTTATCGCAGATACGCAGTATTTT. Protein: CSARVSAGGLIADTQYF.

This clonotype has more than one count but fewer than ten. V usage is TRBV29-1 and J usage is TRBJ2-3; 9 bases line up with TRBD2. There are 14 residues in the CDR3. Per germline, CDR1 SQVTM and CDR2 ANQGSEA. With 7 bases clipped from V and 6 bases from J, the junction kept 11 bases outside the gene matches. CDR3 residues: CSGGTSMVRDTQYF. The CDR3 region has the DNA TGCAGCGGGGGGACTAGCATGGTGAGGGATACGCAGTATTTT.

This clonotype was seen many times. The rearrangement uses TRBV5-1 and TRBJ1-1; a weak D match, TRBD1 (5 bases). CDR1 and CDR2 (germline): SGHRS, YFSETQ. The CDR3 has 17 residues. V was trimmed by 1 base and J by 1 base, leaving 17 bases between them. The CDR3, as DNA: TGCGCCAGCAGCTTGAGCAGGCATGGGGACGCGAACACTGAAGCTTTCTTT. Its protein product is CASSLSRHGDANTEAFF. The variable domain in full, with the rest retrieved from reference TRBV5-1 and TRBJ1-1, is KAGVTQTPRYLIKTRGQQVTLSCSPISGHRSVSWYQQTPGQGLQFLFEYFSETQRNKGNFPGRFSGRQFSNSRSEMNVSTLELGDSALYLCASSLSRHGDANTEAFFGQGTRLTVV.

About this clonotype: Relative to the germline gene, one junction end is altered; a read error may explain this. The CDR3 DNA sequence: TGTGCCACCGGGACAGTTGTAAAAGAGACCCCGTACTTC. Protein product: CATGTVVKETPYF. The rearrangement joins TRBV7-9 to TRBJ2-5, with TRBD1 matching over 7 bases. The CDR3 has 13 amino acids. CDR1 is SEHNR, CDR2 FQNEAQ, per germline (reference sequence).

In DNA, the CDR3 is TGTGCCAGTACCCCGGGGGGGCAAGACTACGAGCAGTACTTC. It codes for CASTPGGQDYEQYF. The chain has TRBV19 and TRBJ2-7, with 8 bases identical to TRBD2. CDR1 and CDR2 from the germline V gene are LNHDA and SQIVND (reference sequence). The ends lost 7 bases at V and 3 bases at J; junction bases unmatched: 8. CDR3 length: 14 amino acids.

This clonotype was observed a few times. The J gene is TRBJ2-3, the V gene TRBV4-1, with TRBD1 matching 9 bases. V gave up 4 bases and J gave up 2 bases; unmatched junction bases: 13. The CDR3 is 18 amino acids. Looked up from germline, CDR1 is MGHRA and CDR2 is YSYEKL. In DNA, the CDR3 is TGCGCCAGCAGCCTCGGACAGGGGCCCCCCACCGACACAGATACGCAGTATTTT. It yields the protein CASSLGQGPPTDTDTQYF.

This clonotype was found a few times. The chain links TRBV3-1 to TRBJ2-2; D possibly uses TRBD1 or TRBD2 (5 bases each). This CDR3 region has 18 residues. The germline V gene has CDR1 LGHDT and CDR2 YNNKEL (reference sequence). Between the trimmed V and J ends, which lost 0 bases and 2 bases, there was a span of 16 bases. CDR3 amino acids: CASSQDKTGTFNTGELFF. Here the CDR3 DNA reads TGTGCCAGCAGCCAAGATAAAACGGGGACCTTTAACACCGGGGAGCTGTTTTTT.

The rearrangement uses TRBV4-1 and TRBJ1-1; 8 nucleotides match TRBD1. Germline V gives CDR1 MGHRA, CDR2 YSYEKL. The CDR3 length is 15 residues. V was clipped by 1 base and J by 4 bases; unmatched bases: 5. The CDR3 spells CASSQAQGAGTEAFF. CDR3 DNA: TGCGCCAGCAGCCAAGCCCAGGGGGCAGGCACTGAAGCTTTCTTT.

This clonotype was counted a few times. The chain links TRBV19 to TRBJ2-7, with 13 bases lining up with TRBD2. CDR1 is LNHDA, CDR2 SQIVND, per germline (reference sequence). The ends lost 4 bases at V and 3 bases at J; junction bases unmatched: 3. There are 15 residues in the CDR3. The CDR3 DNA sequence: TGTGCCAGTAGTAAAGGACTAGCGGGAGACTACGAGCAGTACTTC. Translated: CASSKGLAGDYEQYF.

This clonotype has a count of ten or more. Here the CDR3 DNA reads TGCGCCAGCAGCCAAGAGCAGGGGGCTTACGAGCAGTACTTC. It codes for CASSQEQGAYEQYF. The rearrangement uses TRBV4-1 and TRBJ2-7; TRBD1 matches at 8 bases. The V and J ends lost 0 bases and 4 bases, in that order; junction bases with no gene match: 2. The CDR3 has 14 amino acids. Looked up from germline, CDR1 is MGHRA and CDR2 is YSYEKL.

The sample holds many counts of this clonotype. The rearrangement uses TRBV10-3 and TRBJ2-7; D is uncertain. With 11 bases removed from V and 4 bases from J, the gap between germline ends came to 9 bases. The CDR3 consists of 10 residues. Germline lookup yields CDR1 ENHRY and CDR2 SYGVKD. The DNA for the CDR3 is TGTGCCGCCGGATCGTACGAGCAGTACTTC. Amino acid sequence: CAAGSYEQYF.